These T cell receptor beta chains were read from a single sample in a study of CD8+CD57+ T cells in acquired aplastic anemia. TCRdb recomputed calls from the reads with MiXCR, one row per CDR3 protein. The sample records about 470,000 distinct CDR3 sequences, around 30% being singletons. Material for sequencing was sorted CD4+, CD8+, or CD8+CD57+ T cells (not recorded which) from PBMCs. These receptors all stem from a human donor with aplastic anemia. The CDR3 runs from the conserved cysteine through the conserved F or W. Each record gives: J gene, clone size, CDR3 length, V gene, D gene, CDR3 protein, CDR3 DNA. The D gene is left open where the match is weak. Some rows have no size entry. The others give once, few or many, or a class for an expanded clone.

j_gene: TRBJ1-2
abundance: many
len: 13
v_gene: TRBV2
d_gene: TRBD1
CDR3aa: CASTSGQGGGYTF
CDR3nt: TGTGCCAGCACCTCCGGACAGGGGGGTGGCTACACCTTC

j_gene: TRBJ1-5
abundance: .
len: 15
v_gene: TRBV28
d_gene: .
CDR3aa: CASSLLGGRHQPQHF
CDR3nt: TGTGCCAGCAGTTTATTGGGGGGCCGACATCAGCCCCAGCATTTT

j_gene: TRBJ2-7
abundance: once
len: 12
v_gene: TRBV29-1
d_gene: .
CDR3aa: CSETAGGYEQYF
CDR3nt: TGCAGCGAGACCGCCGGAGGATACGAGCAGTACTTC

j_gene: TRBJ1-1
abundance: .
len: 14
v_gene: TRBV7-2
d_gene: TRBD1
CDR3aa: CASSRQGARTEAFF
CDR3nt: TGTGCCAGCAGCCGACAGGGGGCGCGGACTGAAGCTTTCTTT

j_gene: TRBJ1-2
abundance: few
len: 14
v_gene: TRBV6-1
d_gene: .
CDR3aa: CASRPGRVYYGYTF
CDR3nt: TGTGCCAGCAGGCCGGGCAGGGTGTACTATGGCTACACCTTC

j_gene: TRBJ2-3
abundance: many
len: 13
v_gene: TRBV2
d_gene: .
CDR3aa: CASKYGTTDTQYF
CDR3nt: TGTGCCAGCAAATACGGGACTACAGATACGCAGTATTTT

j_gene: TRBJ2-2
abundance: .
len: 15
v_gene: TRBV15
d_gene: .
CDR3aa: CATSRGGGGRGELFF
CDR3nt: TGTGCCACCAGTAGAGGGGGTGGAGGGCGCGGGGAGCTGTTTTTT

j_gene: TRBJ1-1
abundance: .
len: 15
v_gene: TRBV25-1
d_gene: TRBD1
CDR3aa: CVSSLGTGGNTEAFF
CDR3nt: TGTGTCAGCAGTCTGGGGACAGGCGGGAACACTGAAGCTTTCTTT

j_gene: TRBJ1-1
abundance: many
len: 13
v_gene: TRBV10-3
d_gene: .
CDR3aa: CAIKGAVDTEAFF
CDR3nt: TGTGCCATCAAAGGGGCGGTCGACACTGAAGCTTTCTTT

j_gene: TRBJ1-6
abundance: .
len: 15
v_gene: TRBV7-6
d_gene: .
CDR3aa: CASSSRDVGNSPLHF
CDR3nt: TGTGCCAGCAGCTCGCGGGACGTGGGTAATTCACCCCTCCACTTT

j_gene: TRBJ2-3
abundance: .
len: 8
v_gene: TRBV30
d_gene: .
CDR3aa: CAVHTQYF
CDR3nt: TGTGCCGTACATACGCAGTATTTT

j_gene: TRBJ1-5
abundance: few
len: 14
v_gene: TRBV12-3/TRBV12-4
d_gene: .
CDR3aa: CASSFGLGNQPQHF
CDR3nt: TGTGCCAGCAGTTTTGGGCTAGGCAATCAGCCCCAGCATTTT

j_gene: TRBJ2-7
abundance: many
len: 15
v_gene: TRBV10-2
d_gene: TRBD2
CDR3aa: CATQRTSGVSYEQYF
CDR3nt: TGCGCCACACAAAGGACTAGCGGGGTAAGCTACGAGCAGTACTTC

j_gene: TRBJ2-5
abundance: .
len: 13
v_gene: TRBV19
d_gene: .
CDR3aa: CASSTDLTGAQYF
CDR3nt: TGTGCCAGTAGTACTGACCTCACCGGGGCCCAGTACTTC

j_gene: TRBJ1-2
abundance: .
len: 15
v_gene: TRBV6-1
d_gene: .
CDR3aa: CASSEGWGDNYGYTF
CDR3nt: TGTGCCAGCAGTGAAGGGTGGGGCGACAACTATGGCTACACCTTC

j_gene: TRBJ2-7
abundance: .
len: 10
v_gene: TRBV19
d_gene: .
CDR3aa: CATGSYEQYF
CDR3nt: TGTGCCACCGGGAGCTACGAGCAGTACTTC

j_gene: TRBJ1-5
abundance: many
len: 16
v_gene: TRBV19
d_gene: .
CDR3aa: CASSIYGGLSNQPQHF
CDR3nt: TGTGCCAGTAGTATATACGGAGGGCTTAGCAATCAGCCCCAGCATTTT

j_gene: TRBJ1-5
abundance: few
len: 16
v_gene: TRBV6-5
d_gene: .
CDR3aa: CASSYLPVYSNQPQHF
CDR3nt: TGTGCCAGCAGTTACCTGCCCGTCTATAGCAATCAGCCCCAGCATTTT

j_gene: TRBJ1-4
abundance: .
len: 15
v_gene: TRBV14
d_gene: TRBD1
CDR3aa: CASSQVRQGFEKLFF
CDR3nt: TGTGCCAGCAGCCAAGTTCGACAGGGATTTGAAAAACTGTTTTTT

j_gene: TRBJ1-3
abundance: .
len: 16
v_gene: TRBV11-1
d_gene: .
CDR3aa: CASSPLRAHSGNTIYF
CDR3nt: TGTGCCAGCAGCCCCCTCAGAGCTCACTCTGGAAACACCATATATTTT

j_gene: TRBJ2-7
abundance: .
len: 14
v_gene: TRBV2
d_gene: TRBD1
CDR3aa: CASSPSGQLYEQYF
CDR3nt: TGTGCCAGCTCACCCTCGGGACAGCTTTACGAGCAGTACTTC

j_gene: TRBJ1-3
abundance: .
len: 12
v_gene: TRBV10-2
d_gene: .
CDR3aa: CASEGAGNTIYF
CDR3nt: TGCGCCAGCGAGGGGGCTGGAAACACCATATATTTT

j_gene: TRBJ1-6
abundance: .
len: 16
v_gene: TRBV6-1
d_gene: .
CDR3aa: CASSEMRGVGNSPLHF
CDR3nt: TGTGCCAGCAGTGAAATGAGGGGGGTGGGGAATTCACCCCTCCACTTT

j_gene: TRBJ1-2
abundance: .
len: 12
v_gene: TRBV6-8
d_gene: .
CDR3aa: CASREGFYGYTF
CDR3nt: TGTGCCAGCCGAGAGGGGTTCTATGGCTACACCTTC

j_gene: TRBJ2-7
abundance: many
len: 13
v_gene: TRBV7-9
d_gene: .
CDR3aa: CASRADTAYEQYF
CDR3nt: TGTGCCAGCAGGGCGGACACCGCCTACGAGCAGTACTTC

j_gene: TRBJ2-1
abundance: .
len: 15
v_gene: TRBV25-1
d_gene: .
CDR3aa: CASSEIMEVDGEQFF
CDR3nt: TGTGCCAGCAGTGAAATCATGGAGGTCGACGGTGAGCAGTTCTTC

j_gene: TRBJ2-5
abundance: .
len: 13
v_gene: TRBV7-8
d_gene: .
CDR3aa: CASSFVGGETQYF
CDR3nt: TGTGCCAGCAGCTTTGTAGGAGGAGAGACCCAGTACTTC

j_gene: TRBJ2-1
abundance: many
len: 15
v_gene: TRBV24-1
d_gene: .
CDR3aa: CATSDWGGPYNEQFF
CDR3nt: TGTGCCACCAGTGATTGGGGGGGGCCCTACAATGAGCAGTTCTTC

j_gene: TRBJ2-6
abundance: few
len: 18
v_gene: TRBV2
d_gene: .
CDR3aa: CASSEVRASNLGANVLTF
CDR3nt: TGTGCCAGCAGTGAAGTCAGGGCTTCAAATCTTGGGGCCAACGTCCTGACTTTC

j_gene: TRBJ1-2
abundance: .
len: 13
v_gene: TRBV30
d_gene: TRBD1
CDR3aa: CAGPLTGGYGYTF
CDR3nt: TGTGCGGGACCCTTGACAGGGGGCTATGGCTACACCTTC

j_gene: TRBJ1-2
abundance: .
len: 13
v_gene: TRBV2
d_gene: .
CDR3aa: CASSFAQNYGYTF
CDR3nt: TGTGCCAGCAGTTTCGCCCAGAATTATGGCTACACCTTC

j_gene: TRBJ2-5
abundance: .
len: 16
v_gene: TRBV5-8
d_gene: .
CDR3aa: CASSLGGPSLKETQYF
CDR3nt: TGTGCCAGCAGCCTGGGTGGGCCTAGCTTAAAGGAGACCCAGTACTTC

j_gene: TRBJ2-1
abundance: .
len: 14
v_gene: TRBV24-1
d_gene: .
CDR3aa: CATSDRRNYNEQFF
CDR3nt: TGTGCCACCAGTGATCGCCGGAACTACAATGAGCAGTTCTTC

j_gene: TRBJ1-5
abundance: .
len: 15
v_gene: TRBV19
d_gene: .
CDR3aa: CASSIAGLGNQPQHF
CDR3nt: TGTGCCAGTAGTATAGCCGGATTGGGTAATCAGCCCCAGCATTTT

j_gene: TRBJ2-7
abundance: many
len: 11
v_gene: TRBV7-9
d_gene: .
CDR3aa: CASSSAYEQYF
CDR3nt: TGTGCCAGCAGCTCGGCCTACGAGCAGTACTTC

j_gene: TRBJ2-1
abundance: .
len: 15
v_gene: TRBV15
d_gene: .
CDR3aa: CATSRGQGNYNEQFF
CDR3nt: TGTGCCACCAGCAGAGGTCAGGGGAACTACAATGAGCAGTTCTTC

j_gene: TRBJ2-7
abundance: .
len: 13
v_gene: TRBV5-4
d_gene: .
CDR3aa: CASSLIGSGEQYF
CDR3nt: TGTGCCAGCAGCTTGATAGGGTCGGGTGAGCAGTACTTC